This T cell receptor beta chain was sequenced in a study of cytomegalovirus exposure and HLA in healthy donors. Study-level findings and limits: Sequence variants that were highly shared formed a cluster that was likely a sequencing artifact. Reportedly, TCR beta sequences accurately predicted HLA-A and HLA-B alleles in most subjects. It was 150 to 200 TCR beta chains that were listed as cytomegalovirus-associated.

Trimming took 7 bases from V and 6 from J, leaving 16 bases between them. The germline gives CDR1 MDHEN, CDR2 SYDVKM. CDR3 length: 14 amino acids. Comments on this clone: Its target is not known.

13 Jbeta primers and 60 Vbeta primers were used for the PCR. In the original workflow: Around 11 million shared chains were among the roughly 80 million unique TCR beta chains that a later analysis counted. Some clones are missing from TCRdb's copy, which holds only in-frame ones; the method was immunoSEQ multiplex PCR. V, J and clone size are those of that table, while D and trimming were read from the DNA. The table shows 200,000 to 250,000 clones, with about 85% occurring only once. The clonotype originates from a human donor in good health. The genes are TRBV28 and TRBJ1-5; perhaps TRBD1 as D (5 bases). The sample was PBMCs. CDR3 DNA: TGTGCCAGCATGCGGGGGGGAGAGGGTCAGCCCCAGCATTTT. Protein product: CASMRGGEGQPQHF.